This T cell receptor beta chain is from a study of brain metastases from non-small cell lung cancer. Measured with immunoSEQ multiplex PCR; TCRdb has only the in-frame clones, and not every one. The sample consists of roughly 3,000 clones, more than 60% of them appearing once. Germline V gene lookup returns CDR1 MGHRA and CDR2 YSYEKL. J lost 5 bases, V lost 2 bases, and 10 bases had no gene match. This CDR3 comprises 17 residues. A note on this clone: Its antigen is not known.

Regarding the study as a whole: TCR repertoires overlapped largely between brain metastases and matched primaries. T-cell infiltration was lower in brain metastases than primaries (P < 0.001).

Sequenced material: primary lung tumor tissue. The J gene is TRBJ1-5, the V gene TRBV4-1; 9 nucleotides agree with TRBD1. This clonotype was obtained from a donor over 35 with non-small cell lung cancer. The CDR3 loop reads CASSQKGPGQGDQPQHF. Here the CDR3 DNA reads TGCGCCAGCAGCCAAAAAGGACCGGGACAGGGTGATCAGCCCCAGCATTTT.